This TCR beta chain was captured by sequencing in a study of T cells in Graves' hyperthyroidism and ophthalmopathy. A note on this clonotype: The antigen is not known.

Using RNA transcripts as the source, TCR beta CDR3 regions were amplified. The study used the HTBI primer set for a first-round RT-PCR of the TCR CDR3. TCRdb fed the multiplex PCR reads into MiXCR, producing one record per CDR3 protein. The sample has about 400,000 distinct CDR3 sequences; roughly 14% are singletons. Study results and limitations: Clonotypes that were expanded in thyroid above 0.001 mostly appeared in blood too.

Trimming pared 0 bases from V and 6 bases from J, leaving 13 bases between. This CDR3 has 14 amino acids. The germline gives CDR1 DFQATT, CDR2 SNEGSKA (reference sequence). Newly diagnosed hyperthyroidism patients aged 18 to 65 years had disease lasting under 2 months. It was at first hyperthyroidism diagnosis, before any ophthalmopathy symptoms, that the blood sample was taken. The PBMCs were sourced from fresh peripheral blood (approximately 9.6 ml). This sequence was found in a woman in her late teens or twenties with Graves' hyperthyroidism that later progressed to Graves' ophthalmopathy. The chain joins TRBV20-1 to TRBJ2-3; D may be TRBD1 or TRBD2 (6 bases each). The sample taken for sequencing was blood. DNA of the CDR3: TGCAGTGCTAGAGATGACAGGAGGGGTGATACGCAGTATTTT. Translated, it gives CSARDDRRGDTQYF.